These T cell receptor beta chains were read from a single sample in a study of cytomegalovirus exposure and HLA in healthy donors. Assay used: immunoSEQ multiplex PCR; TCRdb lists only in-frame clones, some missing. The sample lists 95,000 to 150,000 clones; 65% to 90% were seen once. Sequenced material: PBMCs. Receptor source: a man aged 25 to 45 in good health and CMV-seronegative. CDR3s include the opening cysteine and the closing phenylalanine or tryptophan. Each record gives: V gene, J gene, CDR3 protein.

TRBV7-2,TRBJ2-7,CASSSRGGRGGRLWYEQYF
TRBV5-1,TRBJ2-5,CASSSQAEETQYF
TRBV15,TRBJ1-5,CATSRDATGVNQPQHF
TRBV6-6,TRBJ1-5,CASWTGVGHQPQHF
TRBV2,-,CASRVGLAITDTQHF
TRBV12-5,TRBJ2-3,CASGTGGASTDTQYF
TRBV7-9,TRBJ1-2,CASRSGTSDYGYTF
TRBV4-1,TRBJ2-3,CASSQGVATDTQYF
TRBV5-4,TRBJ2-5,CASSSSGGRPWGETQYF
TRBV19,-,CASTTNDRGGYEQYF
TRBV5-1,TRBJ2-4,CASSLGDRVLAKNIQYF
TRBV5-4,TRBJ2-3,CASRRDRGTTDTQYF
TRBV7-9,TRBJ2-1,CASSLATGRPDPYNEQFF
TRBV9,TRBJ2-3,CASTSGGTDTQYF
TRBV19,TRBJ2-3,CASSIGAGSRADTQYF
TRBV28,TRBJ2-7,CASSLTVVGPYEQYF
TRBV2,TRBJ2-3,CASTRLAGVQSDTQYF
TRBV7-9,TRBJ2-1,CASSLGGEQFF
TRBV18,TRBJ2-5,CASSPKGQRQETQYF
TRBV21-1,TRBJ2-1,CASSRVRGIFTNEQFF
TRBV5-1,TRBJ1-5,CASSLEGTADQPQHF
TRBV28,TRBJ2-7,CASSLYDSTYEQYF
TRBV19,TRBJ1-5,CASSIVAGQSNQPQHF
TRBV6-5,TRBJ2-7,CASSYLGVRGEQYF
TRBV11-2,TRBJ2-1,CASRGGLGGITLYNEQFF
TRBV4-2,TRBJ1-1,CASSLGQGAGTEAFF
TRBV19,TRBJ2-5,CASSISGLQETQYF
TRBV28,TRBJ2-5,CASSLGQGWGETQYF
TRBV18,TRBJ2-3,CASSPQRQGNTDTQYF
TRBV6-5,TRBJ1-3,CASRRGSGNTIYF
TRBV28,TRBJ1-1,CASSLSGGYTEAFF
TRBV27,TRBJ1-1,CASSPRQGATEAFF
TRBV20-1,TRBJ1-3,CSARGRDRAYF
TRBV10-1,TRBJ2-2,CASSEVSAGGGELFF
TRBV6-6,TRBJ2-7,CASSSPLTGVSYEQYF
TRBV4-2,TRBJ2-1,CASSQGEGGGIYNEQFF
TRBV5-1,TRBJ2-7,CASSLAKDRVRDEQYF
TRBV7-8,TRBJ2-3,CASSLAGAGTDTQYF
TRBV5-5,TRBJ1-1,CASSRPTGTNTEAFF
TRBV13,-,CASSLGEETYEQYF
TRBV7-9,TRBJ2-1,CASSERAGVRRQFF
TRBV5-1,TRBJ1-6,CASCRGTADNSPLHF
TRBV6-1,TRBJ1-5,CASSEFGQLSNQPQHF
TRBV27,TRBJ1-5,CASTPDRRYQPQHF
TRBV28,TRBJ2-7,CASSLGVGEQYF
TRBV6-4,TRBJ2-2,CASSDSQGAAGELFF
TRBV11-2,TRBJ2-2,CASSLVGTSNTGELFF
TRBV5-6,TRBJ2-5,CASSQDRQPWVTQYF